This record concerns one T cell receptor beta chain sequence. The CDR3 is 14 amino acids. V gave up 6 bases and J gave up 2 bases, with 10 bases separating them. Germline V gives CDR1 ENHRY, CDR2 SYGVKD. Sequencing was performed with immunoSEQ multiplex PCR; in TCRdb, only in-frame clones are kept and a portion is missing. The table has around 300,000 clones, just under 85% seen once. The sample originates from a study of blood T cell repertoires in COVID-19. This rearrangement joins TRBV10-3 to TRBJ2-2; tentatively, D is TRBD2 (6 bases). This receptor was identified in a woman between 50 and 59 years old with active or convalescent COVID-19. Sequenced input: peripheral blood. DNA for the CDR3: TGTGCCATCAGGATAGCGGTAAACACCGGGGAGCTGTTTTTT. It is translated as CAIRIAVNTGELFF.